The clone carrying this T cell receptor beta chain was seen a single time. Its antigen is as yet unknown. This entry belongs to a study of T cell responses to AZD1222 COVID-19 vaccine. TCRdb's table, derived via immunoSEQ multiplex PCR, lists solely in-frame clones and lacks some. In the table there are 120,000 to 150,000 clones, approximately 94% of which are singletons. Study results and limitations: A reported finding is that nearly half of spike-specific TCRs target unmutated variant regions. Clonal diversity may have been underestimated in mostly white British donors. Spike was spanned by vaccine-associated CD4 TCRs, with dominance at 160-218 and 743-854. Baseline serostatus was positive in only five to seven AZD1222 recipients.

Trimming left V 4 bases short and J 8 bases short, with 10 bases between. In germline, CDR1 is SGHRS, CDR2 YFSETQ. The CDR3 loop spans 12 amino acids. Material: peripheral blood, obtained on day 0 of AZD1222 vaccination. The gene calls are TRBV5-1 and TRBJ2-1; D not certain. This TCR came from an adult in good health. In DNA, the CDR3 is TGCGCCAGCAGCATCCTTACCCATGAGCAGTTCTTC. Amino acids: CASSILTHEQFF.